This TCR beta chain is drawn from a study of blood T cells in healthy people across ages. This clonotype appeared a few times. Its matching antigen is unknown. Findings and limits, study-wide: Investigators viewed diversity estimates from one million T cells as underestimates, the study reported. Unsorted PBMCs prevented conclusive naive versus antigen-experienced comparison.

The CDR3 is made up of 14 amino acids. The germline V gene encodes CDR1 MNHEY and CDR2 SVGAGI. The V segment lost 6 bases and the J segment 2 bases; nucleotides outside the gene matches: 6. Alongside a J-beta primer mix, a sample-barcoded 5' primer served in a second PCR lasting roughly 6 to 11 cycles. One entry per CDR3 protein, called by TCRdb with MiXCR from the 5' RACE reads. The sample lists about 1.5 million distinct CDR3 sequences; 40% to 45% were seen once. The chain has TRBV6-5 and TRBJ1-2, with 7 bases fitting TRBD1. The sequence was obtained from a woman aged 18-30 years in good health. Sequenced input: blood. The CDR3 spells CASRTPQGNYGYTF. Here the CDR3 DNA reads TGTGCCAGCAGGACTCCACAGGGGAACTATGGCTACACCTTC.